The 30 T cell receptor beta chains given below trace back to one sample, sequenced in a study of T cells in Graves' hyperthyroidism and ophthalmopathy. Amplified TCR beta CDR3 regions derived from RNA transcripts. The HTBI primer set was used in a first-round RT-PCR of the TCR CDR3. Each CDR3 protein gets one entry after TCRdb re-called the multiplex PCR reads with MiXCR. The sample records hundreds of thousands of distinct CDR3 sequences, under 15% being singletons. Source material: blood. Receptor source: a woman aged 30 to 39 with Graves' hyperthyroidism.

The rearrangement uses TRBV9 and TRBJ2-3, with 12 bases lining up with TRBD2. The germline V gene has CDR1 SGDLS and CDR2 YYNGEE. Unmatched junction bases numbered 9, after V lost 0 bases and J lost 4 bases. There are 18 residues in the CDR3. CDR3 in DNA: TGTGCCAGCAGCGTAGAGGCCCCTAGCGGGAGGGTGGCAGATACGCAGTATTTT. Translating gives CASSVEAPSGRVADTQYF.

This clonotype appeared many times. The CDR3: CASSFSGRPTNYGYTF. The CDR3 DNA is TGTGCCAGCAGCTTCTCCGGACGGCCTACTAACTATGGCTACACCTTC. The chain joins TRBV11-1 to TRBJ1-2, with unresolved D. Germline CDR1 SGHAT, CDR2 FQDESV (reference sequence). The V end was cut by 3 bases, the J end by 0 bases, with 14 bases between. This CDR3 comprises 16 residues.

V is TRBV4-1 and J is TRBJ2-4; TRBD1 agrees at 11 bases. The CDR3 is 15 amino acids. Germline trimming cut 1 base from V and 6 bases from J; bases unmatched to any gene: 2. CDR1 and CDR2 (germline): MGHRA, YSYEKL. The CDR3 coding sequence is TGCGCCAGCAGCCAAGGGACAGGGGGCGGAAACATTCAGTACTTC. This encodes CASSQGTGGGNIQYF.

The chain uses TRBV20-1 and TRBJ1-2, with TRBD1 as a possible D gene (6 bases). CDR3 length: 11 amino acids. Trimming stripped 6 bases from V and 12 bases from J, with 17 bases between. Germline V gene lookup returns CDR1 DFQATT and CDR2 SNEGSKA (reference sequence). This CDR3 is CSAGQRFGHTF. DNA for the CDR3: TGCAGTGCAGGACAGAGATTCGGCCACACCTTC.

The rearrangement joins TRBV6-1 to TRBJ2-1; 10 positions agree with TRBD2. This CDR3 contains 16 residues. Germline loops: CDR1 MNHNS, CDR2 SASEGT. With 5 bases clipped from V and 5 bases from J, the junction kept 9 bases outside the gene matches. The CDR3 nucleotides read TGTGCCAGCAGTATGGCTAGCGGGAGAAATAACAATGAGCAGTTCTTC. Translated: CASSMASGRNNNEQFF.

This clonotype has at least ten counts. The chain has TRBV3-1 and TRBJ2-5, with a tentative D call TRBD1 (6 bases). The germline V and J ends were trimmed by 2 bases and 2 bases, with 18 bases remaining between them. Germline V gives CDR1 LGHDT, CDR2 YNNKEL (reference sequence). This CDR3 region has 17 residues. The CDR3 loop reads CASSQRGGHSRQETQYF. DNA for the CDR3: TGTGCCAGCAGCCAAAGAGGGGGACACTCGAGGCAAGAGACCCAGTACTTC.

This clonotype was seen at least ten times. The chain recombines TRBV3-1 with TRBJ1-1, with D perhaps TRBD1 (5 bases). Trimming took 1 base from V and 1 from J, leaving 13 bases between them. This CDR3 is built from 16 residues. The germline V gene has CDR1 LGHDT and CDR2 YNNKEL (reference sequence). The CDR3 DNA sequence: TGTGCCAGCAGCCAAGTCTCCCGGGGCCCGAACACTGAAGCTTTCTTT. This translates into CASSQVSRGPNTEAFF.

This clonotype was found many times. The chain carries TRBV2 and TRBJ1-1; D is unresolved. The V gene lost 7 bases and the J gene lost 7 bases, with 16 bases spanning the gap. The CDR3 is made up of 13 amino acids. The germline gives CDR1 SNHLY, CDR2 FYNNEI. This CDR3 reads CASIGWRTVEAFF. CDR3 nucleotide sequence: TGTGCCAGCATCGGTTGGCGGACCGTTGAAGCTTTCTTT.

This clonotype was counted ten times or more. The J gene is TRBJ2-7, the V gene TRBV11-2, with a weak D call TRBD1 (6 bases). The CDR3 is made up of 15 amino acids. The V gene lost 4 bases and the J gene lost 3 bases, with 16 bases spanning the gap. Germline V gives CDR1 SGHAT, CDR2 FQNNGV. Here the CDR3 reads CASSSSAAGVYEQYF. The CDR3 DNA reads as TGTGCCAGCAGCTCATCGGCGGCAGGGGTCTACGAGCAGTACTTC. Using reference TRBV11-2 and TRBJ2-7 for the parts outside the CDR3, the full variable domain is EAGVAQSPRYKIIEKRQSVAFWCNPISGHATLYWYQQILGQGPKLLIQFQNNGVVDDSQLPKDRFSAERLKGVDSTLKIQPAKLEDSAVYLCASSSSAAGVYEQYFGPGTRLTVT.

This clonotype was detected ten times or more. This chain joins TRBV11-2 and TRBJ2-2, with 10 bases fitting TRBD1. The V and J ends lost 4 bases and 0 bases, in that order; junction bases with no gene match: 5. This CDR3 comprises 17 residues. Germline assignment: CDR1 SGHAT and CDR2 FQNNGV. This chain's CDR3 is CASSSRQGASNTGELFF. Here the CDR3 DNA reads TGTGCCAGCAGCTCCCGACAGGGGGCCTCGAACACCGGGGAGCTGTTTTTT.

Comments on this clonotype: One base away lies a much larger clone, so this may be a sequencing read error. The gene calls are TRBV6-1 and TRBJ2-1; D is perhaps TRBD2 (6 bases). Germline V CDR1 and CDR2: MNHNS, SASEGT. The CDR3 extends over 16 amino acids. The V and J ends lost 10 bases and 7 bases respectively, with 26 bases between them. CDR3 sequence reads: CANTLRWDSYRNEQFF. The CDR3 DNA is TGTGCCAACACCCTCAGGTGGGACTCTTATAGGAATGAGCAGTTCTTC.

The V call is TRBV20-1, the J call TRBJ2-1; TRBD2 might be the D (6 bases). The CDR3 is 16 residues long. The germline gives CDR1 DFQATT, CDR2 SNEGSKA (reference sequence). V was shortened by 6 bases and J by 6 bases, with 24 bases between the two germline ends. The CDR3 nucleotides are TGCAGTGCCAGAAGGGGTGGGGCCCTAGCGAGCAATGAGCAGTTCTTC. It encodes CSARRGGALASNEQFF.

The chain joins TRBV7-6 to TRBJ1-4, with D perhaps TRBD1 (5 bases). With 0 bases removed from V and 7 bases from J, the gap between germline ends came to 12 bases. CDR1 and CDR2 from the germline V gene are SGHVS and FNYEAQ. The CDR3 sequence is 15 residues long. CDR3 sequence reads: CASSLAGELGEKLFF. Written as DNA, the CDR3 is TGTGCCAGCAGCTTAGCGGGGGAGTTGGGTGAAAAACTGTTTTTT.

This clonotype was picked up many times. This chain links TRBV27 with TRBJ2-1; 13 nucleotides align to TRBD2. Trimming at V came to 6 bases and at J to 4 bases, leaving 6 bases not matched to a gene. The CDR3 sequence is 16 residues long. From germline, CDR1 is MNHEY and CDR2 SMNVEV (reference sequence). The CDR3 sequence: CASSLGLAGVYNEQFF. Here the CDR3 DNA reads TGTGCCAGCAGCCTAGGACTAGCGGGAGTGTACAATGAGCAGTTCTTC.

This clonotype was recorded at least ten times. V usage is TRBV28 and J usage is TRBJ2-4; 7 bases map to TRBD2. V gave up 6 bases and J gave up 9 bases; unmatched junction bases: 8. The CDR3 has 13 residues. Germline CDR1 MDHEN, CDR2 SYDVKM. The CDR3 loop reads CASRNRGGGIQYF. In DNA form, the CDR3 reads TGTGCCAGCAGAAACCGCGGGGGAGGCATTCAGTACTTC.

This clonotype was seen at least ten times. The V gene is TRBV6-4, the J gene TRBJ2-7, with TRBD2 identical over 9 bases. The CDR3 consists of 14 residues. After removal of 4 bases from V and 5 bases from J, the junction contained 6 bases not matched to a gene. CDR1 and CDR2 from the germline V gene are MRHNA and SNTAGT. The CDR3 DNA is TGTGCCAGCAGTGTGGAAGCGGGGGGACACGAGCAGTACTTC. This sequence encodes CASSVEAGGHEQYF.

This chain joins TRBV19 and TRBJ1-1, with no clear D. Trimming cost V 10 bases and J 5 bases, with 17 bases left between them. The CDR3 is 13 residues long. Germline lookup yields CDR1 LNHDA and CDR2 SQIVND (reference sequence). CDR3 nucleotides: TGTGCCACCCTCTCAGTCGGTGCAACTGAAGCTTTCTTT. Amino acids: CATLSVGATEAFF.

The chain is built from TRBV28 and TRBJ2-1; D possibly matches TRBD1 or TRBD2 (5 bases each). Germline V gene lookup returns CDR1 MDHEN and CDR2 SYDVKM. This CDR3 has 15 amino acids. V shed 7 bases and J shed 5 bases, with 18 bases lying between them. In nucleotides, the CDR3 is TGTGCCAGCACTACGCGGGCCGGGGCCCACAATGAGCAGTTCTTC. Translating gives CASTTRAGAHNEQFF.

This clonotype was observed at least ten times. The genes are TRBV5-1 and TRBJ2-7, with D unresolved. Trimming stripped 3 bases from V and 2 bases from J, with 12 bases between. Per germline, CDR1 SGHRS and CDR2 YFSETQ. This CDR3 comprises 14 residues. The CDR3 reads CASSSVTPPYEQYF. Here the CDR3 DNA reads TGCGCCAGCAGCTCGGTGACACCCCCCTACGAGCAGTACTTC.

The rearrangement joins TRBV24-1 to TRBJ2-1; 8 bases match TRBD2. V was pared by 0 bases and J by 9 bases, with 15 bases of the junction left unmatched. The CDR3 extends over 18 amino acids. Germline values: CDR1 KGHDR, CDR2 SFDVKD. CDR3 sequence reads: CATSDLPPGTRGNFEQFF. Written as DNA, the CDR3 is TGTGCCACCAGTGATTTGCCTCCAGGGACTAGAGGTAACTTTGAGCAGTTCTTC.

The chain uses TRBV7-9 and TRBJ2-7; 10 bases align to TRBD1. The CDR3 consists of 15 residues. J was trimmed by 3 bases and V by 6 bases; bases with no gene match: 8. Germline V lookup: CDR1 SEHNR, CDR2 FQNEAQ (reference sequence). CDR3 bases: TGTGCCAGCAGGCTCTCCGGGACAGGGGACTACGAGCAGTACTTC. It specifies CASRLSGTGDYEQYF.

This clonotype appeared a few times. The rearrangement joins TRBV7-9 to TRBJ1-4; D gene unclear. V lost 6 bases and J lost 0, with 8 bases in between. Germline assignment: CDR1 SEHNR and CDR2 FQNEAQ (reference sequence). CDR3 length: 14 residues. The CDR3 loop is CASREGATNEKLFF. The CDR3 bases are TGTGCCAGCAGAGAGGGAGCAACTAATGAAAAACTGTTTTTT. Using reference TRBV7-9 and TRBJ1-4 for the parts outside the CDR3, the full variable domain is DTGVSQNPRHKITKRGQNVTFRCDPISEHNRLYWYRQTLGQGPEFLTYFQNEAQLEKSRLLSDRFSAERPKGSFSTLEIQRTEQGDSAMYLCASREGATNEKLFFGSGTQLSVL.

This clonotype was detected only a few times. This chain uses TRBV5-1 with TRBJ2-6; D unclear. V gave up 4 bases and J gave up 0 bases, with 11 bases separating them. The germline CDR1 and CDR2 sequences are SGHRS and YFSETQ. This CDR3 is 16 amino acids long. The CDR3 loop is CASSTGPNSGANVLTF. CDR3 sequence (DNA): TGCGCCAGCAGCACTGGTCCGAACTCTGGGGCCAACGTCCTGACTTTC.

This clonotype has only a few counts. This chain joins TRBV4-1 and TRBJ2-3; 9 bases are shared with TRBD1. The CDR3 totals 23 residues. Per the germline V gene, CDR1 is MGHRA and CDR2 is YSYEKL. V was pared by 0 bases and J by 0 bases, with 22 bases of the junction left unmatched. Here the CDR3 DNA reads TGCGCCAGCAGCCAAGAGGGACAGGGAGCGCCCAGGAATATCCGGCATAGCACAGATACGCAGTATTTT. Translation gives CASSQEGQGAPRNIRHSTDTQYF.

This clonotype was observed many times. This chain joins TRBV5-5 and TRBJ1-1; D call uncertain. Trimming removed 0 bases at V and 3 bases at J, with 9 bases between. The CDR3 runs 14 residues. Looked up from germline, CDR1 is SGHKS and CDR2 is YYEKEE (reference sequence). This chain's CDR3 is CASSLGRQHTEAFF. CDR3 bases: TGTGCCAGCAGCTTGGGTCGGCAGCACACTGAAGCTTTCTTT.

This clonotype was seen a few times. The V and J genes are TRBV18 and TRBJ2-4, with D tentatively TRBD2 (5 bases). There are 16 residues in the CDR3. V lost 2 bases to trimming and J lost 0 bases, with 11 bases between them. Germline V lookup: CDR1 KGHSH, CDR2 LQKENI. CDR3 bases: TGTGCCAGCTCACCAAGGACTGACCTAGCCAAAAACATTCAGTACTTC. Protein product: CASSPRTDLAKNIQYF.

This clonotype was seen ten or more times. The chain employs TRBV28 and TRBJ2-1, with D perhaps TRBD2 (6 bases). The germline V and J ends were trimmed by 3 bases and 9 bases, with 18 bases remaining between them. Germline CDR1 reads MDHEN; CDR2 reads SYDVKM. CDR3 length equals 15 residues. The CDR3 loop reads CASSFQTRKVGEQFF. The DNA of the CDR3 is TGTGCCAGCAGTTTCCAGACTAGAAAAGTTGGTGAGCAGTTCTTC.

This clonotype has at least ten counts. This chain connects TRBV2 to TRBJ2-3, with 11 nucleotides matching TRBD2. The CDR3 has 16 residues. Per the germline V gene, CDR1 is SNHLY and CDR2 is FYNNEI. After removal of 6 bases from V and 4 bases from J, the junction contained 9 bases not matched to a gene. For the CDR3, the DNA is TGTGCCAGCAGCGCCTCCCTAGCGGGAGGACCAGATACGCAGTATTTT. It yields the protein CASSASLAGGPDTQYF.

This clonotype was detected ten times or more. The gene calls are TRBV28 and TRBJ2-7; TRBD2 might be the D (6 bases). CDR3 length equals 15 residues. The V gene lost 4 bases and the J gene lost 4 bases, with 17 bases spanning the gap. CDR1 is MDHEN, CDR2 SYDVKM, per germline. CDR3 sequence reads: CASSSGEPRRYEQYF. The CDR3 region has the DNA TGTGCCAGCAGTTCGGGGGAACCCAGACGTTACGAGCAGTACTTC.

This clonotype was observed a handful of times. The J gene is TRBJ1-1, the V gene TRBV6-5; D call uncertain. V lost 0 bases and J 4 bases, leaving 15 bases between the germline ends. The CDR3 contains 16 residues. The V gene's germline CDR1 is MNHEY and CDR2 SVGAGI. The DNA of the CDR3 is TGTGCCAGCAGTTACTCAAGGCGGGAAGGTAGCACTGAAGCTTTCTTT. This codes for CASSYSRREGSTEAFF.